The 19 T cell receptor beta chains below were found in one sample sequenced in a study of blood T cell repertoires in COVID-19. Sequencing used immunoSEQ multiplex PCR; TCRdb keeps in-frame clones, though not all of them. The table shows over 40,000 clones, with approximately 90% occurring only once. The sequenced sample consisted of peripheral blood. These receptors came from a man in his 70s with acute or convalescent COVID-19.

The chain joins TRBV5-6 to TRBJ1-3; no definite D call. The V gene lost 0 bases and the J gene lost 0 bases, with 7 bases spanning the gap. This CDR3 region has 15 residues. Germline V gene data show CDR1 as SGHDT and CDR2 as YYEEEE. This CDR3 is CASSLVPYSGNTIYF. CDR3 DNA: TGTGCCAGCAGCTTGGTCCCCTACTCTGGAAACACCATATATTTT.

The rearrangement links TRBV7-9 to TRBJ2-1, with TRBD1 as a possible D gene (6 bases). The V end lost 6 bases, the J end lost 4 bases, and 10 bases lay between the germline ends. This CDR3 is 13 amino acids long. Germline CDR1 is SEHNR and CDR2 is FQNEAQ (reference sequence). The CDR3: CASRTTGYNEQFF. The CDR3 nucleotides read TGTGCCAGCAGAACGACAGGATACAATGAGCAGTTCTTC.

The chain has TRBV4-1 and TRBJ2-2, with TRBD1 matching 8 bases. Trimming cost V 0 bases and J 5 bases; bases outside gene matches: 5. This CDR3 has 16 residues. Looked up from germline, CDR1 is MGHRA and CDR2 is YSYEKL. CDR3 bases: TGCGCCAGCAGCCAAGATCAGGGGGCGAGGACCGGGGAGCTGTTTTTT. It codes for CASSQDQGARTGELFF.

The chain uses TRBV7-9 and TRBJ1-4; D not certain. V lost 6 bases and J lost 0, with 5 bases in between. CDR3 size: 13 residues. In germline, CDR1 is SEHNR, CDR2 FQNEAQ (reference sequence). The CDR3 reads CASRISTNEKLFF. DNA of the CDR3: TGTGCCAGCAGAATCTCAACTAATGAAAAACTGTTTTTT.

J is TRBJ1-1 and V is TRBV7-2, with D uncertain. This CDR3 contains 13 residues. Germline lookup yields CDR1 SGHTA and CDR2 FQGNSA. Trimming took 1 base from V and 4 from J, leaving 7 bases between them. The CDR3 coding sequence is TGTGCCAGCAGCTTAGGAGGTTTCACTGAAGCTTTCTTT. This encodes CASSLGGFTEAFF.

V is TRBV6-5 and J is TRBJ1-5, with TRBD1 matching 8 bases. The CDR3 spans 15 residues. With 7 bases clipped from V and 7 bases from J, the junction kept 12 bases outside the gene matches. CDR1 MNHEY and CDR2 SVGAGI come from the germline V gene. The CDR3 protein is CASTGGSQGAQPQHF. CDR3 sequence (DNA): TGTGCCAGCACGGGAGGTAGTCAGGGGGCCCAGCCCCAGCATTTT.

V is TRBV9 and J is TRBJ2-3; possibly TRBD2 for D (5 bases). The CDR3 length is 13 residues. Deletions cut 8 bases from V and 5 bases from J, with 15 bases between. The germline V gene has CDR1 SGDLS and CDR2 YYNGEE. The CDR3 loop is CASTEGVGDTQYF. The CDR3, as DNA: TGTGCCAGTACCGAGGGCGTGGGAGATACGCAGTATTTT.

The chain combines TRBV19 with TRBJ1-1; no definite D call. The CDR3 length is 13 residues. V gave up 2 bases and J gave up 4 bases, with 8 bases separating them. Germline assignment: CDR1 LNHDA and CDR2 SQIVND (reference sequence). DNA for the CDR3: TGTGCCAGTAGTATAATGGGGAGCACTGAAGCTTTCTTT. Translation gives CASSIMGSTEAFF.

The V call is TRBV29-1, the J call TRBJ1-1; no reliable D call. The CDR3 runs to 11 residues. Trimming removed 6 bases from V and 6 bases from J, with 11 bases in between. Germline values: CDR1 SQVTM, CDR2 ANQGSEA. The CDR3 bases are TGCAGCGTGAGGAGAGGTTCTGAAGCTTTCTTT. It specifies CSVRRGSEAFF.

The chain joins TRBV20-1 to TRBJ2-7; D gene uncertain. Germline CDR1 is DFQATT and CDR2 is SNEGSKA (reference sequence). This CDR3 contains 11 residues. The V end was cut by 6 bases, the J end by 4 bases, with 10 bases between. For the CDR3, the DNA is TGCAGTGCCAGGCTCCGGTACGAGCAGTACTTC. Translating it yields CSARLRYEQYF.

This clone was recorded once. The CDR3 region has the DNA TGTGCCAGCAGCCGGGGAGCTAACTATGGCTACACCTTC. Protein product: CASSRGANYGYTF. V and J are TRBV6-2 or TRBV6-3 and TRBJ1-2; D is ambiguous. CDR1 and CDR2 from the germline V gene are MNHEY and SVGEGT. V lost 6 bases and J lost 0, with 8 bases in between. This CDR3 spans 13 amino acids.

V is TRBV4-1 and J is TRBJ1-5, with D possibly TRBD1 on 6 matching bases. Trimming left V 3 bases short and J 1 base short, with 16 bases between. Germline CDR1 and CDR2: MGHRA and YSYEKL. The CDR3 is made up of 17 amino acids. The CDR3 nucleotides read TGCGCCAGCAGCCACCTGGGCAGGGGAAGAAGCAATCAGCCCCAGCATTTT. It specifies CASSHLGRGRSNQPQHF.

In this sample, this clone turned up a few times. CDR3 DNA sequence: TGTGCCAGCAGCTTACTGGACAGGGCCTATGGCTACACCTTC. It codes for CASSLLDRAYGYTF. The chain combines TRBV7-9 with TRBJ1-2, with TRBD1 identical over 8 bases. The CDR3 length is 14 residues. The germline V gene encodes CDR1 SEHNR and CDR2 FQNEAQ (reference sequence). The V gene end was trimmed by 2 bases and the J gene end by 4 bases; junction bases not matched to a gene: 3.

The gene calls are TRBV27 and TRBJ2-7, with D unclear. This CDR3 comprises 13 residues. Trimming removed 2 bases at V and 2 bases at J, with 7 bases between. The germline CDR1 and CDR2 sequences are MNHEY and SMNVEV (reference sequence). The CDR3 DNA sequence: TGTGCCAGCAGTTTAGCGCCCACCTACGAGCAGTACTTC. Its translation is CASSLAPTYEQYF.

The rearrangement joins TRBV9 to TRBJ2-7, with TRBD2 identical over 11 bases. This CDR3 contains 16 residues. Germline-derived CDR1 and CDR2 are SGDLS and YYNGEE. The V segment lost 4 bases and the J segment 0 bases; nucleotides outside the gene matches: 6. This CDR3 is CASSPTGTSGSYEQYF. CDR3 DNA: TGTGCCAGCAGCCCAACCGGGACTAGCGGCTCCTACGAGCAGTACTTC.

The genes are TRBV21-1 and TRBJ1-3; the table calls TRBD1, which could not be checked here. TRBV21-1 is assigned pseudogene status. This CDR3 has 18 amino acids. The CDR3 sequence: CASSRRSPGQGTGNTIYF. CDR3 bases: TGTGCCAGCAGCAGACGGTCCCCGGGACAGGGAACTGGAAACACCATATATTTT.

This clone occurred once. This sequence joins TRBV7-3 and TRBJ2-1; 10 bases map to TRBD2. The ends lost 0 bases at V and 5 bases at J; junction bases unmatched: 10. The CDR3 runs 18 residues. In germline, CDR1 is SGHTA, CDR2 FQGTGA. In DNA, the CDR3 is TGTGCCAGCAGCTTAACGGCGATAGCGGGGGGAATAGACAATGAGCAGTTCTTC. Translated, it gives CASSLTAIAGGIDNEQFF.

The chain carries TRBV10-2 and TRBJ2-5, with 11 bases lining up with TRBD2. V was clipped by 4 bases and J by 4 bases; unmatched bases: 8. The germline V gene encodes CDR1 WSHSY and CDR2 SAAADI. CDR3 length equals 16 residues. The CDR3 spells CASSGGTSGGRETQYF. CDR3 coding DNA: TGCGCCAGCAGTGGGGGAACTAGCGGGGGTCGAGAGACCCAGTACTTC.

The V call is TRBV18, the J call TRBJ1-5, with 11 bases matching TRBD1. The CDR3 extends over 17 amino acids. In germline, CDR1 is KGHSH, CDR2 LQKENI. J was trimmed by 2 bases and V by 3 bases; bases with no gene match: 6. Here the CDR3 reads CASSPGQGGWGNQPQHF. The CDR3 nucleotides are TGTGCCAGCTCACCGGGACAGGGGGGATGGGGCAATCAGCCCCAGCATTTT.